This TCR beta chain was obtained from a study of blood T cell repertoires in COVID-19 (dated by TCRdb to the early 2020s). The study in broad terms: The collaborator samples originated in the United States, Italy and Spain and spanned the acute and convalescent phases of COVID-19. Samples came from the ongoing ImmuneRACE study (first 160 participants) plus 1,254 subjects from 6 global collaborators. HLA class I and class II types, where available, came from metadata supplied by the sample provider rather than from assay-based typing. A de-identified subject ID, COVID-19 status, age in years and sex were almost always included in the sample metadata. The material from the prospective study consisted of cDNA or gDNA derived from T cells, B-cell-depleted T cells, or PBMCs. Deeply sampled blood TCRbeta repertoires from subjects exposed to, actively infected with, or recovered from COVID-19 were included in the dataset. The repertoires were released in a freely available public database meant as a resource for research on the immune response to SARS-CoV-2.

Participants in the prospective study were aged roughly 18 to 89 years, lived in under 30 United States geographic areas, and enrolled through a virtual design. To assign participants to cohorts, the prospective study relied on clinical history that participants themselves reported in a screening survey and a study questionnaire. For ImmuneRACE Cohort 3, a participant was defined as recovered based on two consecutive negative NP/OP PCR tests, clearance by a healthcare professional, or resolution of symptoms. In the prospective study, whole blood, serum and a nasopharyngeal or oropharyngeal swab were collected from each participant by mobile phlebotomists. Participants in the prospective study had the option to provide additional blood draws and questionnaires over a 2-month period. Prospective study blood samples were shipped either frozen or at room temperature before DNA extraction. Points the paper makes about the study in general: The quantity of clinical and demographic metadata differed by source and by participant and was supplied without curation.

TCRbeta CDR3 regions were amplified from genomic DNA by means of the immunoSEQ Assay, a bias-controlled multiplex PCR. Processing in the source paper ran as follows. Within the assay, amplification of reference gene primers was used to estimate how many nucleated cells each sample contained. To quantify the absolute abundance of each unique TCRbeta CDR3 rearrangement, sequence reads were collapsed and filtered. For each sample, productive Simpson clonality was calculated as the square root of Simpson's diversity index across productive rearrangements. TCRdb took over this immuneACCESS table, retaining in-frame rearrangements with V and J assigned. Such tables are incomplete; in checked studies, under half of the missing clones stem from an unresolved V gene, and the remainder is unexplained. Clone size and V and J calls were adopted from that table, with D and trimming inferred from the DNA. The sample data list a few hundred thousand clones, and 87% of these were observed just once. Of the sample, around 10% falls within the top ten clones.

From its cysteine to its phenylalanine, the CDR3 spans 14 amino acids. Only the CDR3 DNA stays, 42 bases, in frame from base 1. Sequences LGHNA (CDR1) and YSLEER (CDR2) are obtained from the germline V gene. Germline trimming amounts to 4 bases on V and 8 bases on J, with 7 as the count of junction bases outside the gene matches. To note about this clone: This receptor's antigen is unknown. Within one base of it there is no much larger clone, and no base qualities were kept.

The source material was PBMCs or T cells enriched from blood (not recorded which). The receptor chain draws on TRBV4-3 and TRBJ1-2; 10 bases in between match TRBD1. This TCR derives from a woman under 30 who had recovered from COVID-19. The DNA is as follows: TGCGCCAGCAGCCGATCTGGGACAGGGGTCGGCTACACCTTC. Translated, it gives CASSRSGTGVGYTF.